These 16 T cell receptor beta chains share one sample of origin, sequenced in a study of T cells in Graves' hyperthyroidism and ophthalmopathy. The CDR3 regions of TCR beta were amplified from RNA transcripts. Researchers ran a first-round RT-PCR on the TCR CDR3 using the HTBI primer set. TCRdb called the multiplex PCR reads again in MiXCR, with one record for every CDR3 protein. The table has approximately 330,000 distinct CDR3 sequences, 15% to 20% seen once. What was sequenced was blood. The receptors derive from a woman aged 45-65 years with Graves' hyperthyroidism.

This clonotype was detected only a few times. J is TRBJ2-3 and V is TRBV29-1; 11 bases fit TRBD2. This CDR3 spans 14 amino acids. V lost 1 base, J lost 8 bases, and 5 bases stayed unmatched. In germline, CDR1 is SQVTM, CDR2 ANQGSEA. For the CDR3, the DNA is TGCAGCGTTGAAGGAGGACTAGCGGGTGCTACGCAGTATTTT. Translating gives CSVEGGLAGATQYF.

This clonotype was counted a few times. This rearrangement joins TRBV12-3 or TRBV12-4 to TRBJ1-6, with TRBD1 as a possible D gene (5 bases). Trimming stripped 8 bases from V and 8 bases from J, with 13 bases between. The CDR3 has 13 amino acids. This CDR3 is CASHTGGYSPLHF. The CDR3 DNA reads as TGTGCCAGCCATACTGGGGGATATTCACCCCTCCACTTT.

This clonotype was seen a few times. The J gene is TRBJ2-7, the V gene TRBV20-1, with 15 positions matching TRBD2. This CDR3 is built from 19 residues. From germline, CDR1 is DFQATT and CDR2 SNEGSKA (reference sequence). Losses at the gene ends were 0 bases for V and 4 bases for J; bases not matched to a gene: 13. CDR3: CSARDLGLAGGPQGYEQYF. The CDR3 nucleotides are TGCAGTGCTAGAGATCTCGGACTAGCGGGAGGGCCCCAAGGATACGAGCAGTACTTC.

In its sample, this clonotype was seen a few times. This rearrangement joins TRBV14 to TRBJ1-1; D may be TRBD1 (6 bases). Germline lookup yields CDR1 SGHDN and CDR2 FVKESK. V lost 1 base, J lost 2 bases, and 11 bases lay in between. This CDR3 has 15 amino acids. CDR3 coding DNA: TGTGCCAGCAGCCAAGTGGGGACACCTAACACTGAAGCTTTCTTT. This codes for CASSQVGTPNTEAFF.

Ten or more counts support this clonotype. This chain joins TRBV6-2 or TRBV6-3 and TRBJ2-7, with 9 bases that match TRBD2. The trim removed 5 bases at V and 6 bases at J, leaving 11 bases unmatched. CDR1 and CDR2 (germline): MNHEY, SVGEGT. The CDR3 covers 15 residues. The CDR3 sequence is CASSANRGLAPEQYF. CDR3 nucleotide sequence: TGTGCCAGCAGTGCCAACCGGGGACTAGCTCCCGAGCAGTACTTC.

On this clonotype: Given a much more abundant clone one base away, this may be a read error. This rearrangement joins TRBV27 to TRBJ2-5; TRBD2 aligns across 10 bases. The CDR3 sequence is 15 residues long. Germline V lookup: CDR1 MNHEY, CDR2 SMNVEV (reference sequence). As DNA, the CDR3 is TGTGCCTGCAGTGCAATTAGCGGGAGGCGGGAGACCCAGTACTTC. It encodes CACSAISGRRETQYF.

This clonotype turned up a few times. The CDR3 reads CAISEKGDQETQYF. CDR3 sequence (DNA): TGTGCCATCAGTGAGAAAGGGGACCAAGAGACCCAGTACTTC. The genes are TRBV10-3 and TRBJ2-5; D possibly corresponds to TRBD1 (5 bases). CDR3 length: 14 amino acids. The V gene's germline CDR1 is ENHRY and CDR2 SYGVKD. The germline V and J ends were trimmed by 2 bases and 0 bases, with 7 bases remaining between them.

Only a few counts were recorded for this clonotype. The rearrangement uses TRBV11-2 and TRBJ1-4, with D unclear. Trimming removed 0 bases from V and 3 bases from J, with 8 bases in between. CDR3 length: 15 residues. CDR1 is SGHAT and CDR2 is FQNNGV in the germline V gene. CDR3 in amino acids: CASSLEQIPNEKLFF. In DNA form, the CDR3 reads TGTGCCAGCAGCTTAGAGCAGATCCCTAATGAAAAACTGTTTTTT.

The chain has TRBV27 and TRBJ1-5; 12 bases are a match to TRBD1. The junction had 10 bases not matched to a gene; V was cut back by 5 bases and J by 5 bases. There are 17 residues in the CDR3. Germline CDR1 is MNHEY and CDR2 is SMNVEV (reference sequence). The CDR3 DNA reads as TGTGCCAGCAGTACCTCCGGGACAGGGGGCGGGGATCAGCCCCAGCATTTT. It yields the protein CASSTSGTGGGDQPQHF.

The chain links TRBV5-1 to TRBJ2-3; D gene unclear. The CDR3 contains 16 residues. Germline CDR1 reads SGHRS; CDR2 reads YFSETQ. V shed 4 bases and J shed 0 bases, with 15 bases lying between them. The CDR3 nucleotides read TGCGCCAGCAGCCCCCCCAACAGCGCTAGCACAGATACGCAGTATTTT. Amino acid sequence: CASSPPNSASTDTQYF.

This clonotype was counted a few times. The chain links TRBV6-1 to TRBJ1-2; 9 bases line up with TRBD1. CDR1 is MNHNS, CDR2 SASEGT, per germline. The J segment lost 7 bases and the V segment lost 6 bases, leaving 9 bases of the junction unmatched. The CDR3 totals 14 residues. In DNA, the CDR3 is TGTGCCAGCAGAAGGTCCGACAGGGGGTTTGGCTACACCTTC. The encoded protein is CASRRSDRGFGYTF.

This clonotype was detected many times. This rearrangement joins TRBV11-2 to TRBJ2-3; TRBD2 matches at 9 bases. The V gene's germline CDR1 is SGHAT and CDR2 FQNNGV. The CDR3 length is 16 residues. Unmatched junction bases numbered 8, after V lost 4 bases and J lost 3 bases. The CDR3 DNA sequence: TGTGCCAGCAGCTCAATAGCGGGAGTCGGGACAGATACGCAGTATTTT. It is translated as CASSSIAGVGTDTQYF.

This sequence joins TRBV19 and TRBJ1-6; no firm D call. Per germline, CDR1 LNHDA and CDR2 SQIVND (reference sequence). The CDR3 runs 11 residues. V was cut by 11 bases and J by 7 bases, with 9 bases left in between. CDR3 amino acids: CAAGGNSPLHF. CDR3 in DNA: TGTGCCGCCGGTGGGAATTCACCCCTCCACTTT.

This clonotype was found a few times. The chain joins TRBV2 to TRBJ2-3, with D possibly TRBD2 on 7 matching bases. The CDR3 is 14 residues long. Trimming took 1 base from V and 6 from J, leaving 11 bases between them. Germline V lookup: CDR1 SNHLY, CDR2 FYNNEI. The CDR3 loop reads CASSEERGGDTQYF. The CDR3 nucleotides read TGTGCCAGCAGTGAAGAAAGGGGGGGGGATACGCAGTATTTT.

Only a few counts were recorded for this clonotype. A much larger clonotype is one base distant, so this may be a read error. CDR3 sequence (DNA): TGTGCCAGCAACATACGGCCGGCGAAGGGCTACACCTTC. It is translated as CASNIRPAKGYTF. The chain recombines TRBV6-2 or TRBV6-3 with TRBJ1-2; D uncertain. The CDR3 consists of 13 residues. With 7 bases removed from V and 8 bases from J, the gap between germline ends came to 17 bases. Germline CDR1 and CDR2: MNHEY and SVGEGT.

This clonotype occurred many times. The chain carries TRBV11-2 and TRBJ2-3; D possibly corresponds to TRBD2 (6 bases). The CDR3 loop spans 17 amino acids. Germline loops: CDR1 SGHAT, CDR2 FQNNGV. V shed 2 bases and J shed 2 bases, with 17 bases lying between them. CDR3 loop: CASSLSSPGVITDTQYF. The DNA for the CDR3 is TGTGCCAGCAGCTTAAGTTCCCCGGGAGTGATCACAGATACGCAGTATTTT.